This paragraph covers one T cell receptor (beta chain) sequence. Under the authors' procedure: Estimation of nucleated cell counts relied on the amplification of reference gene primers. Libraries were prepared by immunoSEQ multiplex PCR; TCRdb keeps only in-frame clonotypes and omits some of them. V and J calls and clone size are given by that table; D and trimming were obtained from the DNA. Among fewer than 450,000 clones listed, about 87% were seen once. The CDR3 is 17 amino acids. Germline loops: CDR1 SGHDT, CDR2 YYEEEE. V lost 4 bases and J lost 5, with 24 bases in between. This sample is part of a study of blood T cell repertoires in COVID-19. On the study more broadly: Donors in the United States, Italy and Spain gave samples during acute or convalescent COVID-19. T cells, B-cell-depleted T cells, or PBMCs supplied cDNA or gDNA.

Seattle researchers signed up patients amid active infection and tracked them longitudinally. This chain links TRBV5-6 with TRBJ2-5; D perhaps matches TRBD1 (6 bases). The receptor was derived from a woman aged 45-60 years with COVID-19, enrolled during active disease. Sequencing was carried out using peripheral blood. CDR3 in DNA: TGTGCCAGCAGCCGGAGGATCGCATTGACAGGACAGGAGACCCAGTACTTC. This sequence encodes CASSRRIALTGQETQYF.